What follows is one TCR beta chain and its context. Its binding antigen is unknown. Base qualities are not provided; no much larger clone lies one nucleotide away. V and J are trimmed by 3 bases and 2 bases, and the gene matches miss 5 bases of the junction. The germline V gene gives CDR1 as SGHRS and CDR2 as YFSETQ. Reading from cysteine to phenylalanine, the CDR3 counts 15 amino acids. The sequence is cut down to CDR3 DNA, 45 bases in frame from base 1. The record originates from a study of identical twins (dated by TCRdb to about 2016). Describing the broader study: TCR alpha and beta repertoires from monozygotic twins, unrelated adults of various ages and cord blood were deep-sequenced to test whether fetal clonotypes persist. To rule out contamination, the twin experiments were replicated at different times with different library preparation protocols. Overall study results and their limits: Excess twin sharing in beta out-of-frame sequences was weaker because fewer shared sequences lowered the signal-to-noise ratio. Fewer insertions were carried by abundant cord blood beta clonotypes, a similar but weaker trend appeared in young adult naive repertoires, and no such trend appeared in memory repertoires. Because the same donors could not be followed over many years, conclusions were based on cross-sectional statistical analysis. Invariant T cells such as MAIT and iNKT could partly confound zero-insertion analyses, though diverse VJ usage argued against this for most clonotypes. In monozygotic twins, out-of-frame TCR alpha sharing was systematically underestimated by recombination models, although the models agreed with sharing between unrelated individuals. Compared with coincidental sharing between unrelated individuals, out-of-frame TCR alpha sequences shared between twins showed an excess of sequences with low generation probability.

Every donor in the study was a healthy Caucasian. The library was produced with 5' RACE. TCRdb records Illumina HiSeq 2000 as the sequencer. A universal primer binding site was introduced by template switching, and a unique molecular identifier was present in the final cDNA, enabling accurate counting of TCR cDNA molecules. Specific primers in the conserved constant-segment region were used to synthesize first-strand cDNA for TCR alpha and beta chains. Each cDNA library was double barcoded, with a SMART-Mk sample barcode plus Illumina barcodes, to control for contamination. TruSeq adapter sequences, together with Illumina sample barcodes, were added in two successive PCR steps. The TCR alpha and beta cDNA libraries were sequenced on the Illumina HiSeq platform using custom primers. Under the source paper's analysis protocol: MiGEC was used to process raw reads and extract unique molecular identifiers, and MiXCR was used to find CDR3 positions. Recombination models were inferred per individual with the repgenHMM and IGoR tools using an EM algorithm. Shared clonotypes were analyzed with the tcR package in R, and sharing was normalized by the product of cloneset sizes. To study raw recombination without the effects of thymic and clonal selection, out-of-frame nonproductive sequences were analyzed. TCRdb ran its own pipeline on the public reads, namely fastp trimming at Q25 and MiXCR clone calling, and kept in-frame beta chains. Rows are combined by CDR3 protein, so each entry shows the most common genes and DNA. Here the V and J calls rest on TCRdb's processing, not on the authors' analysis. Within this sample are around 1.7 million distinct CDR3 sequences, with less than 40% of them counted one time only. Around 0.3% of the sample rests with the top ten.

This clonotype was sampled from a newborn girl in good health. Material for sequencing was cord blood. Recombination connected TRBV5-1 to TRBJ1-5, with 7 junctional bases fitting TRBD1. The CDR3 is CASSSTTGRNQPQHF. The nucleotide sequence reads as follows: TGCGCCAGCAGCTCAACGACAGGGCGCAATCAGCCCCAGCATTTT.